This T cell receptor beta chain was sequenced for a study of OX40 agonist ivuxolimab in advanced cancers. Assay used: immunoSEQ multiplex PCR; TCRdb lists only in-frame clones, some missing. The sample carries around 25,000 clones, about four fifths recorded once. A history of autoimmune disease or systemic immunosuppression excluded patients. Study-level findings and limits: Still undetermined is the antigen specificity of the expanded peripheral T cells.

The V and J ends lost 5 bases and 6 bases respectively, with 11 bases between them. There are 12 residues in the CDR3. Looked up from germline, CDR1 is LNHDA and CDR2 is SQIVND (reference sequence). To note about this clone: Its antigen is unknown.

The J gene is TRBJ2-7, the V gene TRBV19; TRBD1 is a possible D gene (5 bases). The source is an adult with an advanced solid tumor such as melanoma, head and neck, liver or kidney cancer. The sample was CD4+ or CD8+ T cells sorted from blood, taken in a trial of the OX40 agonist ivuxolimab. The CDR3 DNA is TGTGCCAGTAGTTGGCCAGGGCGCGAGCAGTACTTC. Its translation: CASSWPGREQYF.